These 28 T cell receptor beta chains came from one sample sequenced in a study of T cell responses to AZD1222 COVID-19 vaccine. Repertoires were generated with immunoSEQ multiplex PCR, while TCRdb's copy carries only in-frame clones and drops some. The sample consists of 150,000 to 180,000 clones, 80% to 90% of them appearing once. The source material was peripheral blood, sampled on day 0 of MenACWY control vaccination. The receptors come from an adult in good health.

This clone was picked up one time. The chain combines TRBV7-6 with TRBJ2-3; the D is unclear. Trimming stripped 4 bases from V and 5 bases from J, with 10 bases between. The CDR3 length is 13 residues. In germline, CDR1 is SGHVS, CDR2 FNYEAQ. This CDR3 reads CASSSPPLDTQYF. The CDR3 DNA reads TGTGCCAGCAGCTCCCCGCCCCTAGATACGCAGTATTTT.

The rearrangement joins TRBV25-1 to TRBJ2-7; tentative D call: TRBD1 (5 bases). The V end lost 4 bases, the J end lost 4 bases, and 5 bases lay between the germline ends. The length of the CDR3 is 11 residues. Germline assignment: CDR1 MGHDK and CDR2 SYGVNS. CDR3 in amino acids: CASSAGYEQYF. The CDR3 nucleotides read TGTGCCAGCAGTGCAGGGTACGAGCAGTACTTC.

The V call is TRBV27, the J call TRBJ2-1; 8 nucleotides align to TRBD2. Trimming removed 2 bases from V and 4 bases from J; junction bases left unmatched: 7. The CDR3 spans 16 residues. Germline V CDR1 and CDR2: MNHEY, SMNVEV (reference sequence). The DNA for the CDR3 is TGTGCCAGCAGTTTAGCGGCGCGGGGGGAATACAATGAGCAGTTCTTC. It translates to CASSLAARGEYNEQFF.

The rearrangement uses TRBV11-1 and TRBJ2-1; either TRBD1 or TRBD2 may fit D (6 bases each). V was pared by 4 bases and J by 5 bases, with 18 bases between. CDR1 is SGHAT and CDR2 is FQDESV in the germline V gene (reference sequence). This CDR3 spans 16 amino acids. The CDR3 region is CASSSLRGALNNEQFF. The CDR3 nucleotides are TGTGCCAGCAGCTCACTAAGGGGGGCTCTCAACAATGAGCAGTTCTTC. The complete variable domain, with remaining parts taken from reference TRBV11-1 and TRBJ2-1, reads EAEVAQSPRYKITEKSQAVAFWCDPISGHATLYWYRQILGQGPELLVQFQDESVVDDSQLPKDRFSAERLKGVDSTLKIQPAELGDSAMYLCASSSLRGALNNEQFFGPGTRLTVL.

This chain uses TRBV30 with TRBJ1-5; D is perhaps TRBD1 (6 bases). V dropped 3 bases and J dropped 0 bases, with 12 bases sitting between them. This CDR3 has 15 residues. Germline CDR1 GTSNPN, CDR2 SVGIG (reference sequence). CDR3 sequence reads: CAWSHGGLSNQPQHF. In DNA form, the CDR3 reads TGTGCCTGGAGCCACGGGGGCCTTAGCAATCAGCCCCAGCATTTT.

The rearrangement uses TRBV28 and TRBJ1-5; D may be TRBD1 (5 bases). From germline, CDR1 is MDHEN and CDR2 SYDVKM. The CDR3 contains 14 residues. Trimming removed 1 base at V and 3 bases at J, with 7 bases between. The CDR3 sequence is CASSLSGFNQPQHF. The CDR3, as DNA: TGTGCCAGCAGTTTATCAGGGTTCAATCAGCCCCAGCATTTT.

This chain links TRBV6-2 or TRBV6-3 with TRBJ1-6, with D unresolved. Per the germline V gene, CDR1 is MNHEY and CDR2 is SVGEGT. V was shortened by 2 bases and J by 9 bases, with 14 bases between the two germline ends. The CDR3 runs 15 residues. The CDR3 nucleotides are TGTGCCAGCAGTTACGACGGGGAGGCGGTTTCACCCCTCCACTTT. Its translation: CASSYDGEAVSPLHF.

The rearrangement uses TRBV24-1 and TRBJ2-2; possibly TRBD2 for D (5 bases). V lost 9 bases, J lost 6 bases, and 13 bases lay in between. The CDR3 runs 13 residues. CDR1 is KGHDR and CDR2 is SFDVKD in the germline V gene. CDR3 in DNA: TGTGCCACCGAGGCTTCGGGGTCCGGGGAGCTGTTTTTT. Its protein is CATEASGSGELFF.

The chain is built from TRBV5-1 and TRBJ2-5, with TRBD2 as a possible D gene (5 bases). V dropped 2 bases and J dropped 7 bases, with 9 bases sitting between them. This CDR3 comprises 12 residues. CDR1 is SGHRS, CDR2 YFSETQ, per germline. DNA of the CDR3: TGCGCCAGCAGCTTTTCCCGGGGGACCCAGTACTTC. It yields the protein CASSFSRGTQYF. Filled out from reference TRBV5-1 and TRBJ2-5, the complete variable domain reads KAGVTQTPRYLIKTRGQQVTLSCSPISGHRSVSWYQQTPGQGLQFLFEYFSETQRNKGNFPGRFSGRQFSNSRSEMNVSTLELGDSALYLCASSFSRGTQYFGPGTRLLVL.

On this clone itself: A much bigger clone sits one base away, suggesting this may be a read error. Different DNA sequences within this sample yield the same CDR3. V and J are TRBV11-2 and TRBJ1-1; no clear D gene. The germline CDR1 and CDR2 sequences are SGHAT and FQNNGV. The CDR3 spans 13 residues. Trimming removed 0 bases from V and 1 base from J, with 3 bases in between. The CDR3 loop is CASSLDPNTEAFF. The CDR3 DNA reads TGTGCCAGCAGCTTAGATCCGAACACTGAAGCTTTCTTT.

This sequence joins TRBV7-9 and TRBJ2-7, with 8 bases lining up with TRBD1. The CDR3 spans 15 residues. The V and J ends lost 4 bases and 2 bases, in that order; junction bases with no gene match: 7. Germline V CDR1 and CDR2: SEHNR, FQNEAQ (reference sequence). CDR3 coding DNA: TGTGCCAGCAGCTCAACGACAGGGGCAACCTACGAGCAGTACTTC. Protein: CASSSTTGATYEQYF.

V and J are TRBV19 and TRBJ2-3, with 7 bases that match TRBD1. Trimming took 6 bases from V and 2 from J; bases not matched to a gene: 5. CDR3 length equals 14 residues. CDR1 is LNHDA and CDR2 is SQIVND in the germline V gene (reference sequence). In DNA, the CDR3 is TGTGCCAGTAGGCTACAGGGGTCCACAGATACGCAGTATTTT. Translated: CASRLQGSTDTQYF.

The chain joins TRBV19 to TRBJ2-1; TRBD2 aligns across 7 bases. CDR3 length equals 14 residues. Looked up from germline, CDR1 is LNHDA and CDR2 is SQIVND (reference sequence). V shed 5 bases and J 8 bases; nucleotides not matched to a gene: 9. CDR3 nucleotides: TGTGCCAGTAGTGCGGGGGACCCCCCGTATGAGCAGTTCTTC. Encoded protein: CASSAGDPPYEQFF.

The gene calls are TRBV5-1 and TRBJ1-6; TRBD1 agrees at 8 bases. The CDR3 has 15 residues. CDR1 is SGHRS, CDR2 YFSETQ, per germline. V lost 7 bases and J lost 3; bases outside the gene matches: 6. This chain's CDR3 is CASRLDRVYNSPLHF. The CDR3 bases are TGCGCCAGCCGCCTGGACAGGGTCTATAATTCACCCCTCCACTTT.

The chain has TRBV12-3 or TRBV12-4 and TRBJ1-2; the D is unclear. Between the trimmed V and J ends, which lost 5 bases and 8 bases, there was a span of 15 bases. The CDR3 contains 13 residues. The CDR3 nucleotides are TGTGCCAGCAGTCTCCCCGTGATGGGGGGCTACACCTTC. Translating it yields CASSLPVMGGYTF.

J is TRBJ1-4 and V is TRBV11-2; no reliable D call. The CDR3 runs 13 residues. Looked up from germline, CDR1 is SGHAT and CDR2 is FQNNGV. V was pared by 1 base and J by 8 bases, with 8 bases between. DNA for the CDR3: TGTGCCAGCAGCTTAGTCCCCGGGGAAAAACTGTTTTTT. Its protein product is CASSLVPGEKLFF.

The chain joins TRBV30 to TRBJ1-1; D gene ambiguous. CDR1 GTSNPN and CDR2 SVGIG come from the germline V gene (reference sequence). Trimming cost V 0 bases and J 1 base, with 9 bases left between them. CDR3 length equals 14 residues. The CDR3 loop reads CAWSVLQRNTEAFF. CDR3 coding DNA: TGTGCCTGGAGTGTACTACAGCGGAACACTGAAGCTTTCTTT.

The chain employs TRBV20-1 and TRBJ2-1; D gene uncertain. V was cut by 6 bases and J by 7 bases, with 7 bases left in between. Germline CDR1 and CDR2: DFQATT and SNEGSKA (reference sequence). This CDR3 is built from 10 residues. For the CDR3, the DNA is TGCAGTGCAGTAGTTAATGAGCAGTTCTTC. Translating it yields CSAVVNEQFF.

The rearrangement uses TRBV14 and TRBJ2-6, with D tentatively TRBD1 (6 bases). Trimming removed 2 bases from V and 1 base from J, with 15 bases in between. The CDR3 runs 18 residues. Germline loops: CDR1 SGHDN, CDR2 FVKESK. The CDR3 nucleotides are TGTGCCAGCAGCCAAAGGGGGAGAGGGGGATCTGGGGCCAACGTCCTGACTTTC. This encodes CASSQRGRGGSGANVLTF.

V gene TRBV28 combines with J gene TRBJ2-7; tentatively, D is TRBD1 (6 bases). V was pared by 1 base and J by 2 bases, with 15 bases between. This CDR3 spans 16 amino acids. Germline V gene sequence: CDR1 MDHEN, CDR2 SYDVKM. The DNA of the CDR3 is TGTGCCAGCAGTTTATTTGGACAGCTCGATCCCTACGAGCAGTACGTC. Protein product: CASSLFGQLDPYEQYV.

V and J are TRBV6-5 and TRBJ2-7; D unclear. The V end was cut by 7 bases, the J end by 7 bases, with 17 bases between. CDR1 and CDR2 from the germline V gene are MNHEY and SVGAGI. The CDR3 contains 13 residues. The CDR3, as DNA: TGTGCCAGCAAGCCCCGCCAGGTTGGGGAGCAGTACTTC. Translated, it gives CASKPRQVGEQYF.

The V and J genes are TRBV6-2 or TRBV6-3 and TRBJ2-1; D ambiguous. This CDR3 comprises 13 residues. V was clipped by 2 bases and J by 10 bases, with 12 bases between them. In germline, CDR1 is MNHEY, CDR2 SVGEGT. The CDR3 region is CASSYPLDREQFF. In DNA, the CDR3 is TGTGCCAGCAGTTACCCCCTAGATCGAGAGCAGTTCTTC.

V usage is TRBV11-3 and J usage is TRBJ1-1; D unresolved. Germline loops: CDR1 SGHNT, CDR2 YENEEA. CDR3 length: 13 residues. V was pared by 0 bases and J by 7 bases, with 9 bases between. The CDR3 loop reads CASSLDREFEAFF. The CDR3 DNA reads as TGTGCCAGCAGCTTAGATCGTGAGTTTGAAGCTTTCTTT.

V and J are TRBV4-2 and TRBJ2-1, with D perhaps TRBD2 (6 bases). Trimming removed 1 base at V and 5 bases at J, with 15 bases between. This CDR3 is built from 16 residues. CDR1 is LGHNA and CDR2 is YNFKEQ in the germline V gene. CDR3 nucleotide sequence: TGTGCCAGCAGCCAAGGGGCTAGCGTTACGAACAATGAGCAGTTCTTC. Protein product: CASSQGASVTNNEQFF.

V usage is TRBV3-1 (or the pseudogene TRBV3-2) and J usage is TRBJ2-5, with D perhaps given as TRBD1 or TRBD2 (5 bases each). V was cut by 0 bases and J by 5 bases, with 13 bases left in between. The V gene's germline CDR1 is LGHDT and CDR2 YNNKEL (reference sequence). This CDR3 is built from 15 residues. DNA for the CDR3: TGTGCCAGCAGCCAAGAGTCCCAGGGAGACGAGACCCAGTACTTC. Translating gives CASSQESQGDETQYF.

The gene calls are TRBV7-9 and TRBJ2-5; TRBD2 matches 7 bases. With 1 base clipped from V and 2 bases from J, the junction kept 7 bases outside the gene matches. The germline CDR1 and CDR2 sequences are SEHNR and FQNEAQ (reference sequence). The CDR3 consists of 16 residues. The CDR3 loop reads CASSLEGRAPQETQYF. For the CDR3, the DNA is TGTGCCAGCAGCTTAGAGGGGAGGGCGCCTCAAGAGACCCAGTACTTC.

The rearrangement uses TRBV5-4 and TRBJ1-2; 9 bases line up with TRBD1. Germline V gives CDR1 SGHNT, CDR2 YYREEE (reference sequence). The J segment lost 4 bases and the V segment lost 4 bases, leaving 8 bases of the junction unmatched. The CDR3 runs 15 residues. The DNA of the CDR3 is TGTGCCAGCAGCCCCGGGACAGGGCGAGCCTATGGCTACACCTTC. Protein sequence: CASSPGTGRAYGYTF.

The rearrangement links TRBV3-1 (or the pseudogene TRBV3-2) to TRBJ1-2; D gene ambiguous. CDR1 LGHDT and CDR2 YNNKEL come from the germline V gene (reference sequence). The length of the CDR3 is 13 residues. The V and J ends lost 3 bases and 1 base respectively, with 6 bases between them. The CDR3 DNA reads TGTGCCAGCAGCCATCAGGTTAACTATGGCTACACCTTC. Amino acid sequence: CASSHQVNYGYTF.